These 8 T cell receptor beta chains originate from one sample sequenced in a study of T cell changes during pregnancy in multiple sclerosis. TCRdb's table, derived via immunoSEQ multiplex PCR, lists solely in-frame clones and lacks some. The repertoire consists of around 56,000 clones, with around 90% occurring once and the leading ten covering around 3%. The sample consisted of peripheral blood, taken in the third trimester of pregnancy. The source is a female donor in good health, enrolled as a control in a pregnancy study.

CDR3 nucleotides: TGTGCCAGCAGTTTGATAGGGGGCGCGTCTTACGAGCAGTACTTC. Protein: CASSLIGGASYEQYF. The V and J genes are TRBV28 and TRBJ2-7; TRBD1 matches 7 bases. Germline trimming cut 3 bases from V and 4 bases from J; bases unmatched to any gene: 9. This CDR3 comprises 15 residues. The germline V gene has CDR1 MDHEN and CDR2 SYDVKM.

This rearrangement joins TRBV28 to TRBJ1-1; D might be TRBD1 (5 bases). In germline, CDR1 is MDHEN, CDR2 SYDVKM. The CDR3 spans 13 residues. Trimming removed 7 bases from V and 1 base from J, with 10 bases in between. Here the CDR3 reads CASIPTANTEAFF. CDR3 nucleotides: TGTGCCAGCATCCCGACAGCGAACACTGAAGCTTTCTTT.

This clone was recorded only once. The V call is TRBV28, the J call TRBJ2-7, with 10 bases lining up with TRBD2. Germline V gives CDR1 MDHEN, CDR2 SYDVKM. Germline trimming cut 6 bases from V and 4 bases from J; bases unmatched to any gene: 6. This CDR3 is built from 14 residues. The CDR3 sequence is CASRLRTSGYEQYF. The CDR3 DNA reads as TGTGCCAGCAGACTCCGGACTAGCGGTTACGAGCAGTACTTC.

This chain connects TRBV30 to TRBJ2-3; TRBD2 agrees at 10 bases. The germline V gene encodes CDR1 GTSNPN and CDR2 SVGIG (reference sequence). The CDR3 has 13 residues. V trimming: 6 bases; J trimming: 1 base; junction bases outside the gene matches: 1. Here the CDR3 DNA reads TGTGCCTGCCTAGCGGGGGGCACAGATACGCAGTATTTT. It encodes CACLAGGTDTQYF. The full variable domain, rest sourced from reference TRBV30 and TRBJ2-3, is SQTIHQWPATLVQPVGSPLSLECTVEGTSNPNLYWYRQAAGRGLQLLFYSVGIGQISSEVPQNLSASRPQDRQFILSSKKLLLSDSGFYLCACLAGGTDTQYFGPGTRLTVL.

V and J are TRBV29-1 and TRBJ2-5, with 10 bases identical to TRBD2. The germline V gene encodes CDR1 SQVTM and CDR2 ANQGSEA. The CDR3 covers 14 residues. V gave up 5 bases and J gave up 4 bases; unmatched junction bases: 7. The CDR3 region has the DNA TGCAGCGTTAACAGCGGGAGGGCCCGAGAGACCCAGTACTTC. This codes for CSVNSGRARETQYF.

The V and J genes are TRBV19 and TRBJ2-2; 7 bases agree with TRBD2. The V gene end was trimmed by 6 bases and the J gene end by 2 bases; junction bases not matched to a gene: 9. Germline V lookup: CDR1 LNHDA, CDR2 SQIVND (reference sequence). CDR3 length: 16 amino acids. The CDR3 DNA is TGTGCCAGTAGGTGGGGGGGAGGGCCCAACACCGGGGAGCTGTTTTTT. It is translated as CASRWGGGPNTGELFF.

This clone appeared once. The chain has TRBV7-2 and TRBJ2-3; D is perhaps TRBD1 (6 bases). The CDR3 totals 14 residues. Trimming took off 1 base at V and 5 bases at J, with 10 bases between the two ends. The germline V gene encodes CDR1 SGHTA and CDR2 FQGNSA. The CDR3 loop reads CASSLGTVGDTQYF. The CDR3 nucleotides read TGTGCCAGCAGCTTAGGGACAGTTGGAGATACGCAGTATTTT.

CDR3 coding DNA: TGTGCCAGTCGCCTGTCTGGGGGGAGCTCTGGAAACACCATATATTTT. It encodes CASRLSGGSSGNTIYF. The genes are TRBV27 and TRBJ1-3; tentatively, D is TRBD1 (5 bases). CDR1 is MNHEY and CDR2 is SMNVEV in the germline V gene (reference sequence). The CDR3 sequence is 16 residues long. Trimming cost V 9 bases and J 0 bases, with 18 bases left between them.